This T cell receptor beta chain comes out of a study of T cell responses to AZD1222 COVID-19 vaccine. Study at large: Pooled together were second doses at about 4 or about 12 weeks.

Study-wide results and limits: CD4 TCRs associated with vaccination spanned spike, dominating at 160-218 and 743-854. At baseline, just a handful of AZD1222 recipients tested seropositive.

V was pared by 4 bases and J by 3 bases, with 9 bases between. Per the germline V gene, CDR1 is SGHTA and CDR2 is FQGNSA. This CDR3 comprises 13 residues. Comment on this clone: Its cognate antigen is unknown.

The table came from immunoSEQ multiplex PCR; TCRdb's copy has only in-frame clones and leaves some out. The sample yields about 120,000 clones, over 75% seen once. The origin of this receptor is an adult in good health. Source: peripheral blood, taken on day 0 of AZD1222 vaccination. J is TRBJ2-5 and V is TRBV7-2; weak D call: TRBD1 (6 bases). CDR3 residues: CASSYWTEETQYF. The CDR3, as DNA: TGTGCCAGCAGCTACTGGACAGAAGAGACCCAGTACTTC.